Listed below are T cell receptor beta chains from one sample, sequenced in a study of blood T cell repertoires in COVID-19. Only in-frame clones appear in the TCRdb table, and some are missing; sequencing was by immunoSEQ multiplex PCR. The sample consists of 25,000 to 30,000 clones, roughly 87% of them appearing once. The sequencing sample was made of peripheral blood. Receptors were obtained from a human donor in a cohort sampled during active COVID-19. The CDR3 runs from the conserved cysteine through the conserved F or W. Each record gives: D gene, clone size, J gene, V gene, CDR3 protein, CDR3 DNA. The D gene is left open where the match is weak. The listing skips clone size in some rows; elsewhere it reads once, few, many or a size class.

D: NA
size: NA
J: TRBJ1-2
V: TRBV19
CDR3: CASSISTNYGYTF
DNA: TGTGCCAGTAGTATCAGTACTAACTATGGCTACACCTTC

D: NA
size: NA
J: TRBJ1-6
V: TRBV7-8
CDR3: CASSRRGASYNSPLHF
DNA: TGTGCCAGCAGCCGTCGGGGGGCCTCCTATAATTCACCCCTCCACTTT

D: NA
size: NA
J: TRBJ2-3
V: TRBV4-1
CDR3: CASRTYPRVTDTQYF
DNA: TGCGCCAGCAGGACCTACCCCCGGGTCACGGATACGCAGTATTTT

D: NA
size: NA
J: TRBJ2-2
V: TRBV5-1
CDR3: CASSMSPKYTGELFF
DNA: TGCGCCAGCAGCATGTCCCCTAAATACACCGGGGAGCTGTTTTTT

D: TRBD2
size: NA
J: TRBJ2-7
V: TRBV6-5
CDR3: CASRPGRDEQYF
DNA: TGTGCCAGCAGGCCAGGGAGGGACGAGCAGTACTTC

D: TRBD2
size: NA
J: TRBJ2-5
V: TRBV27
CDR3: CASSKGLAGGLETQYF
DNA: TGTGCCAGCAGTAAAGGACTAGCGGGGGGGCTGGAGACCCAGTACTTC

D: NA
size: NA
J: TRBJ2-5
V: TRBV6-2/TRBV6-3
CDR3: CASSYSQGGETQYF
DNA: TGTGCCAGCAGTTACTCGCAGGGTGGAGAGACCCAGTACTTC

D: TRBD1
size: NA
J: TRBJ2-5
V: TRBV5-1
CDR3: CASSLHWTGVETQYF
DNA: TGCGCCAGCAGCCTACACTGGACAGGGGTGGAGACCCAGTACTTC

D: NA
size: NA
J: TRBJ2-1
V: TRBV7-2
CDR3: CASRGAGYNEQFF
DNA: TGTGCCAGCAGGGGGGCGGGCTACAATGAGCAGTTCTTC

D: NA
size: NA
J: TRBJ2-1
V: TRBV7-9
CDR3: CASSMGRWQINNEQFF
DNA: TGTGCCAGCAGCATGGGGAGGTGGCAGATAAACAATGAGCAGTTCTTC

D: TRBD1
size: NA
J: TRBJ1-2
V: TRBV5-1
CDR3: CASSFPGQGYGYTF
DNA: TGCGCCAGCAGCTTCCCGGGACAGGGCTATGGCTACACCTTC

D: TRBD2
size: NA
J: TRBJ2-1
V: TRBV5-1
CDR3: CASSLEPSGGAGGQFF
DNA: TGCGCCAGCAGCTTGGAGCCTAGCGGGGGGGCCGGTGGGCAGTTCTTC

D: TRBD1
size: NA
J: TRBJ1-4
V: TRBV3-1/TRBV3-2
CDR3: CASSQYGQGYEKLFF
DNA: TGTGCCAGCAGCCAATACGGACAGGGGTATGAAAAACTGTTTTTT

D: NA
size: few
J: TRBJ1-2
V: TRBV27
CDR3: CASGQPPYGYTF
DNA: TGTGCCAGCGGGCAGCCTCCCTATGGCTACACCTTC

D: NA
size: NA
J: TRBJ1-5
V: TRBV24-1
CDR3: CATSDSTGGFLQPQHF
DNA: TGTGCCACCAGTGATTCGACAGGTGGCTTCCTTCAGCCCCAGCATTTT

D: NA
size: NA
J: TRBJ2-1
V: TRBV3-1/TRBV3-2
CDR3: CASSQGFRGSSNEQFF
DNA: TGTGCCAGCAGCCAGGGCTTCCGGGGATCCAGCAATGAGCAGTTCTTC

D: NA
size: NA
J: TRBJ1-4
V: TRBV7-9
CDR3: CASSLVAGKLFF
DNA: TGTGCCAGCAGCCTCGTTGCAGGCAAACTGTTTTTT

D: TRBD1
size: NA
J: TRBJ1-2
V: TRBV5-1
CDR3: CASSGGQATYGYTF
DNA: TGCGCCAGCAGTGGTGGACAGGCCACCTATGGCTACACCTTC

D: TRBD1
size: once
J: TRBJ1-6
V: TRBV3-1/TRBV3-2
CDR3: CASSPTTGSPLHF
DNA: TGTGCCAGCAGTCCAACGACAGGGTCTCCCCTCCACTTT

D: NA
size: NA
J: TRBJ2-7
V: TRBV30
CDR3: CAWRGRGYEQYF
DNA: TGTGCCTGGAGGGGCAGGGGCTACGAGCAGTACTTC

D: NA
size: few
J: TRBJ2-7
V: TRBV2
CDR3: CATSSVRSYEQYF
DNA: TGTGCCACTTCTAGCGTACGCTCCTACGAGCAGTACTTC

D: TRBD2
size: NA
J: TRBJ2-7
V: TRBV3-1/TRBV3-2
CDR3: CASSPPGLSSYEQYF
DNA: TGTGCCAGCAGCCCCCCGGGACTATCCTCCTACGAGCAGTACTTC

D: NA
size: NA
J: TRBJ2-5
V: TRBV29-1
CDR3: CSVYQGHAETQYF
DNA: TGCAGCGTCTATCAGGGCCATGCTGAGACCCAGTACTTC

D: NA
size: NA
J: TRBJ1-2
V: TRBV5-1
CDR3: CASSPRTMLYGYTF
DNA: TGCGCCAGCAGCCCCCGGACAATGCTCTATGGCTACACCTTC